The present entry profiles one TCR beta chain with its context. What it binds is not known. TCRdb recomputed calls from the 5' RACE reads with MiXCR, one row per CDR3 protein. This sample has 500,000 or so distinct CDR3 sequences, with under 5.5% found just once. These data come from a study of CD8 T cells in ankylosing spondylitis. The study's findings and limits: Earlier work had already found some motif variants in reactive arthritis synovial fluid and blood. There was a TCR beta motif, made of several highly homologous variants, that appeared characteristic of ankylosing spondylitis blood. The clones that were linked to disease were reported to be significantly enriched in matched synovial fluid samples from ankylosing spondylitis patients.

This CDR3 has 13 residues. Germline V CDR1 and CDR2: SSHAT, FNYEAQ (reference sequence). This chain joins TRBV7-7 and TRBJ2-5; 9 nucleotides align to TRBD2. The sequence came from a male donor with ankylosing spondylitis. Sequencing used blood, either unsorted or a sorted T cell fraction (not recorded which). In DNA, the CDR3 is TGTGCTATTAGCGGGAGTCCCCAAGAGACCCAGTACTTC. Protein sequence: CAISGSPQETQYF.